Listed below are T cell receptor beta chains from one sample, sequenced in a study. TCRdb reprocessed the reads with MiXCR, giving one entry per CDR3 protein. The data hold around 4,500 distinct CDR3 sequences, with over 9.5% observed a single time. Source material: CD4+ T cells from peripheral blood. The receptors were sampled from a human donor with rheumatoid arthritis. Both conserved end residues are part of each CDR3. The D gene is left open where the match is weak. Expanded clones are given a class, and other clones once, few, many or no size at all.

CDR3aa	CDR3nt	d_gene	abundance	v_gene	j_gene
CASSPYYEQYF	TGTGCCAGCAGCCCTTATTACGAGCAGTACTTC	-	-	TRBV7-9	TRBJ2-7
CSGLASQETQYF	TGCAGTGGACTAGCGAGTCAAGAGACCCAGTACTTC	TRBD2	medium-sized	TRBV20-1	TRBJ2-5
CASQTGENEQFF	TGTGCCAGCCAAACTGGGGAGAATGAGCAGTTCTTC	-	few	TRBV28	TRBJ2-1
CASSLDPSDYNTGELFF	TGCGCCAGCAGCTTGGATCCTAGCGACTATAACACCGGGGAGCTGTTTTTT	-	few	TRBV5-1	TRBJ2-2
CASSVEGKGHRGDTQYF	TGTGCCAGCAGCGTAGAAGGAAAGGGACACAGGGGAGATACGCAGTATTTT	TRBD1	-	TRBV9	TRBJ2-3
CASSPSTGMGETQYF	TGTGCCAGCAGCCCGTCGACAGGGATGGGGGAGACCCAGTACTTC	TRBD1	medium-sized	TRBV7-9	TRBJ2-5
CASRRVLNTEAFF	TGTGCCAGCAGACGGGTTTTGAACACTGAAGCTTTCTTT	-	-	TRBV28	TRBJ1-1
CSALGSWAEQYF	TGCAGTGCTTTGGGATCTTGGGCCGAGCAGTACTTC	-	medium-sized	TRBV20-1	TRBJ2-7
CASSRGGASNEQYF	TGTGCCAGCAGCCGGGGTGGGGCGAGCAACGAGCAGTACTTC	-	medium-sized	TRBV7-2	TRBJ2-7
CAWSQRATNEKLFF	TGTGCCTGGAGTCAGAGGGCAACTAATGAAAAACTGTTTTTT	-	medium-sized	TRBV30	TRBJ1-4
CASSFEPSSYNEQFF	TGTGCTAGCAGCTTCGAGCCCAGCTCCTACAATGAGCAGTTCTTC	-	many	TRBV7-7	TRBJ2-1
CASSQDLGQQETQYF	TGTGCCAGCAGCCAAGATCTTGGACAACAAGAGACCCAGTACTTC	-	medium-sized	TRBV3-1	TRBJ2-5
CSVELPFSGVEQYF	TGCAGCGTTGAACTACCCTTCTCGGGGGTCGAGCAGTACTTC	-	many	TRBV29-1	TRBJ2-7
CASSTSGTGLETQYF	TGTGCCAGCAGTACCTCCGGGACAGGGCTTGAGACCCAGTACTTC	TRBD1	many	TRBV12-3/TRBV12-4	TRBJ2-5
CSTRSGSEQFF	TGCAGCACCCGGTCCGGATCTGAGCAGTTCTTC	-	few	TRBV29-1	TRBJ2-1
CASKRSDGGNTIYF	TGTGCCAGCAAAAGAAGTGACGGTGGAAACACCATATATTTT	-	many	TRBV2	TRBJ1-3
CASSQNGGSLETQYF	TGCGCCAGCAGCCAGAACGGCGGGAGTCTTGAGACCCAGTACTTC	TRBD2	medium-sized	TRBV4-1	TRBJ2-5
CSARDQGREQFF	TGCAGTGCTAGAGACCAGGGACGGGAGCAGTTCTTC	-	medium-sized	TRBV20-1	TRBJ2-1
CASSAMGQGVYGYTF	TGTGCCAGTAGTGCAATGGGACAGGGGGTCTATGGCTACACCTTC	TRBD1	-	TRBV19	TRBJ1-2
CASTRVEAFF	TGTGCCAGCACGCGCGTTGAAGCTTTCTTT	-	many	TRBV6-1	TRBJ1-1
CASSERPGLRGDSNQPQHF	TGTGCCAGCTCAGAAAGGCCGGGACTAAGGGGTGATAGCAATCAGCCCCAGCATTTT	-	medium-sized	TRBV18	TRBJ1-5
CASSQGQGRIGGYTF	TGTGCCAGCAGCCAGGGACAGGGAAGAATTGGTGGCTACACCTTC	TRBD1	-	TRBV3-1	TRBJ1-2
CSAPRVAGGLSDTQYF	TGCAGTGCTCCCCGGGTAGCGGGAGGGCTGTCAGATACGCAGTATTTT	TRBD2	many	TRBV20-1	TRBJ2-3
CASQKGYNEQFF	TGTGCCAGCCAGAAAGGTTACAATGAGCAGTTCTTC	-	many	TRBV12-3/TRBV12-4	TRBJ2-1
CASSLASGSRTGELFF	TGCGCCAGCAGCTTGGCAAGCGGGAGTCGGACCGGGGAGCTGTTTTTT	TRBD2	-	TRBV5-1	TRBJ2-2
CASIGRVPGELFF	TGTGCCAGCATTGGAAGGGTACCCGGGGAGCTGTTTTTT	-	medium-sized	TRBV12-3/TRBV12-4	TRBJ2-2
CVSSVDGRNTEAFF	TGTGTCAGCAGCGTAGACGGTAGGAACACTGAAGCTTTCTTT	-	-	TRBV9	TRBJ1-1
CASTQLAGVGNEQFF	TGTGCCAGCACCCAACTAGCGGGAGTGGGTAATGAGCAGTTCTTC	TRBD2	medium-sized	TRBV12-3/TRBV12-4	TRBJ2-1
CASRPTSGYNEQFF	TGTGCCAGCAGACCGACTAGCGGGTACAATGAGCAGTTCTTC	TRBD2	many	TRBV3-1	TRBJ2-1
CASSLRRGAGTNSYEQYF	TGTGCCAGCAGCTTACGACGGGGGGCTGGGACTAACTCCTACGAGCAGTACTTC	-	few	TRBV7-8	TRBJ2-7
CASYGRPLVFRNQPQHF	TGTGCCAGCTATGGTCGACCCCTAGTATTTCGCAATCAGCCCCAGCATTTT	-	many	TRBV18	TRBJ1-5
CASGDSGTYGYTF	TGTGCCAGCGGGGACAGTGGGACCTATGGCTACACCTTC	TRBD1	-	TRBV2	TRBJ1-2
CASSTQTGGSGYTF	TGTGCCAGCAGCACCCAGACAGGGGGATCTGGCTACACCTTC	TRBD1	medium-sized	TRBV6-1	TRBJ1-2
CASKGFRETQYF	TGTGCCAGCAAGGGTTTTAGAGAGACCCAGTACTTC	-	many	TRBV28	TRBJ2-5
CSVGSGAYEQYF	TGCAGCGTTGGGAGCGGGGCCTACGAGCAGTACTTC	TRBD2	many	TRBV29-1	TRBJ2-7
CASSPYIGEQYF	TGTGCCAGCAGTCCCTACATTGGGGAGCAGTACTTC	-	medium-sized	TRBV7-2	TRBJ2-7